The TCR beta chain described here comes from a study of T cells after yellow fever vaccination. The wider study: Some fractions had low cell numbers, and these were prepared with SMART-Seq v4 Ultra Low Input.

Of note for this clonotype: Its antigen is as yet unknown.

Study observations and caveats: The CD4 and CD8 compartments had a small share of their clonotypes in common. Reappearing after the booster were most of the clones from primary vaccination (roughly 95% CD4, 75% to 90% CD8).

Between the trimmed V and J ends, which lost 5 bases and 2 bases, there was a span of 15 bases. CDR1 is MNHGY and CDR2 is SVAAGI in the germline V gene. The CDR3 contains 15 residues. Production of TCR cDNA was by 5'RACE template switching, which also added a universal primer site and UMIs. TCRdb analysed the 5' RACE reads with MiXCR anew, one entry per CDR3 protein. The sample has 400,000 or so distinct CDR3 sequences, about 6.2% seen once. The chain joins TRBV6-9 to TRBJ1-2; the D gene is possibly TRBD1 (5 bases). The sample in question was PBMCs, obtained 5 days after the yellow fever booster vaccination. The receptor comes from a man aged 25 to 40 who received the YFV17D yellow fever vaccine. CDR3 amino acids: CASSPTPGTNYGYTF. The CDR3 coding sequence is TGTGCCAGCAGTCCCACCCCCGGGACCAACTATGGCTACACCTTC.